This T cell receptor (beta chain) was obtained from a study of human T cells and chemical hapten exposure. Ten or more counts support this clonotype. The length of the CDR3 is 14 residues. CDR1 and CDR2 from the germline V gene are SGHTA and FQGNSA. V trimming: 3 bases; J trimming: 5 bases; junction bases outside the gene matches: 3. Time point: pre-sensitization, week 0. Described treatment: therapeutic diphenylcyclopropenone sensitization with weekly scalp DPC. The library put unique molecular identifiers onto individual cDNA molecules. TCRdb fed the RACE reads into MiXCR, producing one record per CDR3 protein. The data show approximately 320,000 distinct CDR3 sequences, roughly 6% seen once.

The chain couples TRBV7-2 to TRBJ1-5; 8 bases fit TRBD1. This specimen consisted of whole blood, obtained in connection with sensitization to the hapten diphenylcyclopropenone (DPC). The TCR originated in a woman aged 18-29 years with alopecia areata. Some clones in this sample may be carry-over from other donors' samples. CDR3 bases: TGTGCCAGCAGCTTGGACAGGGTTGATCAGCCCCAGCATTTT. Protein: CASSLDRVDQPQHF.